This TCR beta chain came from a study of shared clonotypes between healthy human individuals. Study findings and constraints: Sharing across four donors was highest in naive CD4 (roughly 5%) and lowest in memory CD8 (around 0.4%).

At deep level, the assay was performed. Using immunoSEQ multiplex PCR, the repertoire was profiled, and TCRdb retains in-frame clones only, with some absent. Here the sample spans some 2,100,000 clones, roughly 91% being singletons. Positive CCR7 selection of CD45RO-negative cells yielded the naive CD8 cells, and terminally differentiated effector memory CD45RA+ cells were excluded. A few counts support this clone. Its antigen is as yet unknown. This specimen includes other DNA sequences encoding the same CDR3. Trimming left V 1 base short and J 8 bases short, with 8 bases between. This CDR3 spans 12 amino acids. Germline loops: CDR1 MGHDK, CDR2 SYGVNS.

The TCR sequence derives from a man in his late teens or twenties in good health. Some clones in this sample may be carry-over from other donors' samples. Sequenced: naive CD8+ T cells from PBMCs. The V call is TRBV25-1, the J call TRBJ1-1; a weak D match, TRBD1 (5 bases). The CDR3 coding sequence is TGTGCCAGCAGTGAATGGGGCACCGAAGCTTTCTTT. Translated, it gives CASSEWGTEAFF.